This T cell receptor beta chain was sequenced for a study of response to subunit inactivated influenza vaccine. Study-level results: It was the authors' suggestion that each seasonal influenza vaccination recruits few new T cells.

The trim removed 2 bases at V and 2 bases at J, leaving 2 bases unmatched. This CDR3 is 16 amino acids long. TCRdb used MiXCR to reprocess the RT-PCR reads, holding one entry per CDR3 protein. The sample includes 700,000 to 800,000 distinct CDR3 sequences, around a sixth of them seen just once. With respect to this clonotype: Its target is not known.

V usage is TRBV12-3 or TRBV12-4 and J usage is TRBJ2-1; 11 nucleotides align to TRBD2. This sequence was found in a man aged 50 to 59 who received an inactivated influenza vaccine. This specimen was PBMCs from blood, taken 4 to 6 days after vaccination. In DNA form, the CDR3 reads TGTGCCAGCAGTTTACGACTAGCGGGAACCTACAATGAGCAGTTCTTC. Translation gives CASSLRLAGTYNEQFF.